This entry is about one T cell receptor beta chain. As originally analysed: The assay estimated nucleated cells by amplifying reference gene primers. Assay used: immunoSEQ multiplex PCR; TCRdb lists only in-frame clones, some missing. V and J calls and clone size come straight from that table; D and trimming were deduced from the DNA. The table includes approximately 170,000 clones, around 90% detected once. This specimen belongs to a study of blood T cell repertoires in COVID-19. Overall study: The United States, Italy and Spain supplied acute and convalescent COVID-19 samples.

The germline CDR1 and CDR2 sequences are MNHNS and SASEGT. This CDR3 region has 16 residues. Deletions cut 4 bases from V and 3 bases from J, with 13 bases between. Sample: peripheral blood. This rearrangement joins TRBV6-1 to TRBJ2-6; D perhaps matches TRBD1 (6 bases). This sequence was found in a man in his fifties or sixties who had recovered from COVID-19. Written as DNA, the CDR3 is TGTGCCAGCAGTGCCCCGCAGGGGTATGGGGCCAACGTCCTGACTTTC. Protein product: CASSAPQGYGANVLTF.